Listed here are 2 T cell receptor beta chains from one sample, sequenced in a study of CD8 T cells in Susac syndrome. Random hexamers were used to reverse transcribe 0.5 to 1 ug of RNA. TCRdb reprocessed the immunoSEQ multiplex PCR reads with MiXCR, giving one entry per CDR3 protein. The sample has about 70,000 distinct CDR3 sequences, around 95% seen once. Sequences were obtained from CD8+ T cells from PBMCs. The receptor source for this set is a human donor in good health.

The rearrangement uses TRBV7-9 and TRBJ1-1; possibly TRBD1 for D (5 bases). The ends were cut back, 6 bases at V and 1 base at J, with 9 bases in the middle. This CDR3 is 13 amino acids long. The germline CDR1 and CDR2 sequences are SEHNR and FQNEAQ (reference sequence). CDR3 in DNA: TGTGCCAGCAGTCCTACAGGGAACACTGAAGCTTTCTTT. Translation gives CASSPTGNTEAFF.

The gene calls are TRBV6-4 and TRBJ2-1; TRBD2 agrees at 14 bases. The CDR3 runs 16 residues. With V trimmed by 0 bases and J by 6 bases, 1 base remained unmatched. Germline loops: CDR1 MRHNA, CDR2 SNTAGT. CDR3 in amino acids: CASSDSTSGGANEQFF. The CDR3 nucleotides are TGTGCCAGCAGTGACTCGACTAGCGGGGGGGCCAATGAGCAGTTCTTC.